These T cell receptor beta chains were read from a single sample in a study of blood T cell repertoires in COVID-19. Libraries were prepared by immunoSEQ multiplex PCR; TCRdb keeps only in-frame clonotypes and omits some of them. The table shows about 160,000 clones, with approximately 88% occurring only once. The sequenced sample consisted of PBMCs or T cells enriched from blood (not recorded which). The receptor source for this set is a woman aged 50 to 65 who had recovered from COVID-19. Each CDR3 is given without its conserved first and last residue. Where a row states a size, it is once, few, many or the class of an expanded clone; other rows omit it.

TRBV14	few	ASSQDSGRGTDTQY
TRBV10-1	NA	ASSIPDSPNTEAF
TRBV10-3	NA	AISKSGGGSSTDTQY
TRBV5-4	few	ASSFSGGAGETQY
TRBV9	NA	ASSEMTGLTLTDTQY
TRBV7-3	NA	ASSLLGRGQGDIQY
TRBV6-6	NA	ASSYNPGQMNTEAF
TRBV27	NA	ASSLSPWAGSSTDTQY
TRBV9	NA	ASSAIPSGGALGTGELF
TRBV25-1	NA	ASKGQGVEKLF
TRBV19	NA	ASTALTATNYGYT
TRBV9	NA	ASSVGAMNTEAF
TRBV27	NA	ASSSSPGVGGYT
TRBV2	NA	ASTQTRSRGTEAF
TRBV4-2	NA	ASSQVGQGPWPLH
TRBV2	NA	ASTSHEQY
TRBV3-1/TRBV3-2	once	ASSRSGGTDTQY
TRBV6-5	NA	ASSYEGGTYGYT